This passage covers 27 T cell receptor beta chains from one sample sequenced in a study of blood T cell repertoires in COVID-19. Sequencing used immunoSEQ multiplex PCR; TCRdb keeps in-frame clones, though not all of them. Here the sample spans fewer than 250,000 clones, roughly 79% being singletons. Input material: peripheral blood. The receptor source for this set is a woman of 80 years or more with acute or convalescent COVID-19.

The chain couples TRBV3-1 (or the pseudogene TRBV3-2) to TRBJ2-7, with D maybe TRBD1 (5 bases). Per the germline V gene, CDR1 is LGHDT and CDR2 is YNNKEL (reference sequence). Trimming stripped 3 bases from V and 0 bases from J, with 15 bases between. The length of the CDR3 is 16 residues. CDR3 sequence reads: CASSQYRYSLSYEQYF. The DNA for the CDR3 is TGTGCCAGCAGCCAGTACAGGTATAGTCTCTCCTACGAGCAGTACTTC.

This chain connects TRBV19 to TRBJ2-2, with 12 bases matching TRBD1. CDR3 length: 15 amino acids. The ends lost 6 bases at V and 8 bases at J; junction bases unmatched: 7. In germline, CDR1 is LNHDA, CDR2 SQIVND (reference sequence). As DNA, the CDR3 is TGTGCCAGTAGCCCGGGACAGGGGGCCGGGGGGGAGCTGTTTTTT. Residues: CASSPGQGAGGELFF.

This clone was seen only once. The chain employs TRBV5-6 and TRBJ1-3; possibly TRBD1 for D (5 bases). Trimming removed 4 bases from V and 6 bases from J, with 20 bases in between. The germline V gene encodes CDR1 SGHDT and CDR2 YYEEEE. The CDR3 has 16 amino acids. The DNA for the CDR3 is TGTGCCAGCAGCACCTGGGGCCGGCCAGTTGAAAACACCATATATTTT. Protein: CASSTWGRPVENTIYF.

The rearrangement links TRBV7-2 to TRBJ2-3; 10 bases fit TRBD2. The CDR3 loop spans 17 amino acids. Germline CDR1 and CDR2: SGHTA and FQGNSA. Trimming removed 5 bases from V and 0 bases from J; junction bases left unmatched: 8. CDR3 nucleotides: TGTGCCAGCAGCACCCGGACTAGCGGCCTTAGCACAGATACGCAGTATTTT. Amino acids: CASSTRTSGLSTDTQYF.

This clone was picked up one time. The rearrangement joins TRBV5-1 to TRBJ2-7; D might be TRBD2 (5 bases). The CDR3 totals 14 residues. The V end was cut by 6 bases, the J end by 3 bases, with 16 bases between. CDR1 SGHRS and CDR2 YFSETQ come from the germline V gene. This chain's CDR3 is CASNPQPGFYEQYF. Here the CDR3 DNA reads TGCGCCAGCAACCCTCAACCGGGGTTCTACGAGCAGTACTTC.

The gene calls are TRBV10-3 and TRBJ2-1, with a weak D call TRBD1 (5 bases). Trimming took off 8 bases at V and 6 bases at J, with 17 bases between the two ends. The CDR3 has 14 amino acids. Germline CDR1 and CDR2: ENHRY and SYGVKD. CDR3 DNA: TGTGCCATCTCGGCCAGGGAATATGGCAATGAGCAGTTCTTC. Translation: CAISAREYGNEQFF.

The sample holds a few counts of this clone. This chain joins TRBV5-6 and TRBJ1-2; unclear D gene. From germline, CDR1 is SGHDT and CDR2 YYEEEE. Trimming pared 1 base from V and 0 bases from J, leaving 16 bases between. This CDR3 is built from 17 residues. This chain's CDR3 is CASSLLPGSIANYGYTF. The CDR3 DNA reads as TGTGCCAGCAGCTTGCTGCCGGGGAGTATAGCTAACTATGGCTACACCTTC. The entire variable domain, with the rest obtained from reference TRBV5-6 and TRBJ1-2, is as follows: DAGVTQSPTHLIKTRGQQVTLRCSPKSGHDTVSWYQQALGQGPQFIFQYYEEEERQRGNFPDRFSGHQFPNYSSELNVNALLLGDSALYLCASSLLPGSIANYGYTFGSGTRLTVV.

V gene TRBV5-4 combines with J gene TRBJ1-5; TRBD1 agrees at 7 bases. CDR1 SGHNT and CDR2 YYREEE come from the germline V gene (reference sequence). Unmatched junction bases numbered 4, after V lost 5 bases and J lost 5 bases. The CDR3 runs 13 residues. CDR3 coding DNA: TGTGCCAGCAGTCGGCAGGGGGATCAGCCCCAGCATTTT. Translation: CASSRQGDQPQHF.

The J gene is TRBJ2-7, the V gene TRBV7-9; 9 bases fit TRBD2. The V and J ends lost 3 bases and 4 bases, in that order; junction bases with no gene match: 7. Germline V gene lookup returns CDR1 SEHNR and CDR2 FQNEAQ (reference sequence). This CDR3 region has 15 residues. As DNA, the CDR3 is TGTGCCAGCAGCTTTGGGCTAGCGGGGTCTTACGAGCAGTACTTC. This encodes CASSFGLAGSYEQYF.

V is TRBV4-3 and J is TRBJ1-2; 12 positions match TRBD1. From germline, CDR1 is LGHNA and CDR2 YSLEER. Losses at the gene ends were 0 bases for V and 4 bases for J; bases not matched to a gene: 9. This CDR3 is 18 amino acids long. CDR3 coding DNA: TGCGCCAGCAGCCAAGATCGTAGGGACAGGGGGCTAAGCTATGGCTACACCTTC. Encoded protein: CASSQDRRDRGLSYGYTF.

The genes are TRBV25-1 and TRBJ2-5, with D possibly being TRBD1 (6 bases). This CDR3 contains 14 residues. Germline CDR1 MGHDK, CDR2 SYGVNS. V was shortened by 6 bases and J by 3 bases, with 14 bases between the two germline ends. The CDR3 sequence: CASSGGWTEETQYF. The CDR3 DNA reads as TGTGCCAGCAGCGGAGGCTGGACAGAAGAGACCCAGTACTTC. Full variable domain (rest looked up from reference TRBV25-1 and TRBJ2-5): EADIYQTPRYLVIGTGKKITLECSQTMGHDKMYWYQQDPGMELHLIHYSYGVNSTEKGDLSSESTVSRIRTEHFPLTLESARPSHTSQYLCASSGGWTEETQYFGPGTRLLVL.

The V and J genes are TRBV30 and TRBJ1-1; perhaps TRBD1 as D (5 bases). The ends were cut back, 1 base at V and 6 bases at J, with 12 bases in the middle. CDR1 is GTSNPN and CDR2 is SVGIG in the germline V gene (reference sequence). CDR3 length: 13 amino acids. The CDR3 DNA is TGTGCCTGGAGTGCCCAGGGTTACTCTGAAGCTTTCTTT. Translation gives CAWSAQGYSEAFF.

A single count supports this clone. The chain recombines TRBV3-1 (or the pseudogene TRBV3-2) with TRBJ1-1, with D tentatively TRBD1 (5 bases). This CDR3 has 16 amino acids. V was shortened by 0 bases and J by 7 bases, with 18 bases between the two germline ends. Germline V gene sequence: CDR1 LGHDT, CDR2 YNNKEL (reference sequence). CDR3 in amino acids: CASSQEGPLHIYEAFF. In DNA form, the CDR3 reads TGTGCCAGCAGCCAAGAGGGGCCATTACATATTTATGAAGCTTTCTTT.

The rearrangement joins TRBV6-2 or TRBV6-3 to TRBJ2-7; a weak D match, TRBD1 (6 bases). This CDR3 is built from 13 residues. Trimming cost V 4 bases and J 6 bases, with 13 bases left between them. The germline V gene has CDR1 MNHEY and CDR2 SVGEGT. CDR3 DNA sequence: TGTGCCAGCAGTTCAGGACAGAACGGCGAGCAGTACTTC. It translates to CASSSGQNGEQYF.

This chain uses TRBV7-2 with TRBJ2-3; a weak D match, TRBD2 (5 bases). With 2 bases removed from V and 2 bases from J, the gap between germline ends came to 20 bases. The CDR3 loop spans 18 amino acids. Germline V gives CDR1 SGHTA, CDR2 FQGNSA. The chain's CDR3 is CASSLLGSATYFTDTQYF. The CDR3 nucleotides are TGTGCCAGCAGCTTATTGGGTAGCGCGACTTACTTCACAGATACGCAGTATTTT. Based on the CDR3 plus reference TRBV7-2 and TRBJ2-3, the full variable domain is GAGVSQSPSNKVTEKGKDVELRCDPISGHTALYWYRQSLGQGLEFLIYFQGNSAPDKSGLPSDRFSAERTGGSVSTLTIQRTQQEDSAVYLCASSLLGSATYFTDTQYFGPGTRLTVL.

The genes are TRBV5-1 and TRBJ1-5, with TRBD1 as a possible D gene (6 bases). In germline, CDR1 is SGHRS, CDR2 YFSETQ. CDR3 length equals 16 residues. The V end lost 0 bases, the J end lost 7 bases, and 17 bases lay between the germline ends. The CDR3 loop reads CASSLGPGQTYQPQHF. As DNA, the CDR3 is TGCGCCAGCAGCTTGGGTCCAGGACAGACCTACCAGCCCCAGCATTTT.

As regards this clone: Other DNA variants within this sample encode the same CDR3. CDR3 bases: TGTGCCAGCAGCTTCAGGGAGACCCAGTACTTC. This gives the protein CASSFRETQYF. The gene calls are TRBV7-8 and TRBJ2-5, with D unclear. The CDR3 covers 11 residues. Germline CDR1 SGHVS, CDR2 FQNEAQ. Trimming stripped 3 bases from V and 5 bases from J, with 4 bases between.

The chain employs TRBV19 and TRBJ1-4; 7 nucleotides agree with TRBD1. Germline V gene sequence: CDR1 LNHDA, CDR2 SQIVND (reference sequence). This CDR3 is built from 15 residues. V was clipped by 3 bases and J by 4 bases; unmatched bases: 5. The CDR3 DNA reads as TGTGCCAGTAGTATCGGACAGGCCTATAATGAAAAACTGTTTTTT. This sequence encodes CASSIGQAYNEKLFF.

J is TRBJ1-1 and V is TRBV2; possible D gene TRBD1, 5 bases. V was trimmed by 6 bases and J by 3 bases, leaving 8 bases between them. The CDR3 runs 12 residues. Germline V CDR1 and CDR2: SNHLY, FYNNEI. This CDR3 reads CASSRDYTEAFF. Written as DNA, the CDR3 is TGTGCCAGCAGCAGGGACTACACTGAAGCTTTCTTT. The variable domain in full, completed from reference TRBV2 and TRBJ1-1, reads EPEVTQTPSHQVTQMGQEVILRCVPISNHLYFYWYRQILGQKVEFLVSFYNNEISEKSEIFDDQFSVERPDGSNFTLKIRSTKLEDSAMYFCASSRDYTEAFFGQGTRLTVV.

The chain employs TRBV3-1 (or the pseudogene TRBV3-2) and TRBJ2-7, with a tentative D call TRBD1 (7 bases). This CDR3 is built from 17 residues. Germline V CDR1 and CDR2: LGHDT, YNNKEL (reference sequence). The V gene lost 0 bases and the J gene lost 0 bases, with 15 bases spanning the gap. The CDR3 bases are TGTGCCAGCAGCCAAGAAAGGAGGGGGACAGACTCCTACGAGCAGTACTTC. Translated: CASSQERRGTDSYEQYF.

A few counts support this clone. This chain joins TRBV7-2 and TRBJ1-6; the D is unclear. This CDR3 has 19 residues. CDR1 is SGHTA and CDR2 is FQGNSA in the germline V gene. V was shortened by 2 bases and J by 10 bases, with 27 bases between the two germline ends. CDR3: CASSLFSPAGSSSGSPLHF. The CDR3 region has the DNA TGTGCCAGCAGCTTATTCTCCCCCGCGGGATCATCTTCGGGGTCACCCCTCCACTTT.

This chain joins TRBV27 and TRBJ2-1; 11 nucleotides align to TRBD2. The V gene end was trimmed by 5 bases and the J gene end by 2 bases; junction bases not matched to a gene: 2. The CDR3 covers 15 residues. Germline CDR1 reads MNHEY; CDR2 reads SMNVEV (reference sequence). CDR3 loop: CASSSSGRAYNEQFF. The CDR3 DNA follows: TGTGCCAGCAGTAGTAGCGGGAGGGCCTACAATGAGCAGTTCTTC.

The gene calls are TRBV4-2 and TRBJ2-7; 9 bases line up with TRBD2. The trim removed 0 bases at V and 2 bases at J, leaving 5 bases unmatched. CDR3 size: 16 residues. CDR1 LGHNA and CDR2 YNFKEQ come from the germline V gene. The CDR3 loop is CASSQDRAGGTYEQYF. The CDR3 DNA reads TGTGCCAGCAGCCAAGATAGGGCGGGAGGGACCTACGAGCAGTACTTC.

The genes are TRBV5-3 and TRBJ2-5, with 8 nucleotides matching TRBD1. TRBV5-3 is an ORF for which the function is uncertain. Unmatched junction bases numbered 10, after V lost 4 bases and J lost 5 bases. The CDR3 is 15 residues long. The CDR3 is CARSRPGQAHETQYF. The CDR3, as DNA: TGTGCCAGAAGCCGCCCGGGACAGGCCCACGAGACCCAGTACTTC.

J is TRBJ1-1 and V is TRBV28, with 11 positions matching TRBD1. The CDR3 extends over 15 amino acids. The V gene's germline CDR1 is MDHEN and CDR2 SYDVKM. V dropped 5 bases and J dropped 5; count of bases not matched to a gene: 7. The CDR3 region has the DNA TGTGCCAGCAGTGGGGACAGGGGGTGGTCGACTGAAGCTTTCTTT. Its protein product is CASSGDRGWSTEAFF.

CDR3 nucleotide sequence: TGTGCCAGCAGCCCGACAGGGGGCCATGGCTACACCTTC. It translates to CASSPTGGHGYTF. The V and J genes are TRBV3-1 (or the pseudogene TRBV3-2) and TRBJ1-2; 10 bases fit TRBD1. V dropped 4 bases and J dropped 6; count of bases not matched to a gene: 2. CDR1 LGHDT and CDR2 YNNKEL come from the germline V gene (reference sequence). The CDR3 length is 13 residues.

The chain couples TRBV6-2 or TRBV6-3 to TRBJ2-7, with TRBD2 identical over 9 bases. This CDR3 comprises 15 residues. V was pared by 5 bases and J by 2 bases, with 7 bases of the junction left unmatched. Germline V gene lookup returns CDR1 MNHEY and CDR2 SVGEGT. The DNA of the CDR3 is TGTGCCAGCAGTCCGCGGGCTAGCGGGACCTACGAGCAGTACTTC. Its protein is CASSPRASGTYEQYF.